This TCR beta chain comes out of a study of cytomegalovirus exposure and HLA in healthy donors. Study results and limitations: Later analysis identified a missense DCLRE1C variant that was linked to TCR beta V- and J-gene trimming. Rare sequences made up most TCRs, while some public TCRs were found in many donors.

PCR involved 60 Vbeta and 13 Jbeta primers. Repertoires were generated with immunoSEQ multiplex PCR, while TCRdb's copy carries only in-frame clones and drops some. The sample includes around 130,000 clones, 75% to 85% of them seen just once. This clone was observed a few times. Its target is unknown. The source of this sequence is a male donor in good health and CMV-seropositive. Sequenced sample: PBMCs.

The chain's CDR3 is CASSYQQGRSGELFF. The CDR3 region has the DNA TGTGCCAGCAGTTACCAACAGGGCCGTTCCGGGGAGCTGTTTTTT. The V gene is TRBV6-6, the J gene TRBJ2-2, with a tentative D call TRBD1 (6 bases). V was pared by 2 bases and J by 6 bases, with 13 bases between. CDR3 length: 15 residues. CDR1 and CDR2 from the germline V gene are MNHNY and SVGAGI (reference sequence).